Following are 31 T cell receptor beta chains from one sample sequenced in a study of blood T cells in healthy people across ages. Primed by a sample-barcoded 5' primer and a J-beta primer mix, a second PCR proceeded for roughly 6 to 12 cycles. TCRdb re-called the 5' RACE reads with MiXCR, one entry per CDR3 protein. Of approximately 1,700,000 distinct CDR3 sequences in the sample, about two fifths were seen once. Sequenced: blood. These receptors came from a human donor in good health.

This chain joins TRBV14 and TRBJ2-4; D is unresolved. This CDR3 comprises 20 residues. Deletions cut 0 bases from V and 0 bases from J, with 21 bases between. The germline V gene has CDR1 SGHDN and CDR2 FVKESK. This CDR3 reads CASSQDWQPIRPLAKNIQYF. DNA for the CDR3: TGTGCCAGCAGCCAAGATTGGCAGCCAATAAGACCCCTAGCCAAAAACATTCAGTACTTC. Full variable domain (remainder filled in from reference TRBV14 and TRBJ2-4): EAGVTQFPSHSVIEKGQTVTLRCDPISGHDNLYWYRRVMGKEIKFLLHFVKESKQDESGMPNNRFLAERTGGTYSTLKVQPAELEDSGVYFCASSQDWQPIRPLAKNIQYFGAGTRLSVL.

This clonotype has a handful of counts. This chain links TRBV5-1 with TRBJ1-2; TRBD1 matches at 8 bases. The CDR3 contains 15 residues. Trimming cost V 4 bases and J 8 bases; bases outside gene matches: 13. Germline-derived CDR1 and CDR2 are SGHRS and YFSETQ. The CDR3 DNA is TGCGCCAGCAGCGCGGGGACAGGAGGAAATTACGGCTACACCTTC. This encodes CASSAGTGGNYGYTF.

The CDR3 nucleotides are TGTGCCAGCAGTTATCAGCGTGAAGTCACCGGGGAGCTGTTTTTT. As protein: CASSYQREVTGELFF. This rearrangement joins TRBV6-2 or TRBV6-3 to TRBJ2-2, with unresolved D. The CDR3 covers 15 residues. Deletions cut 3 bases from V and 4 bases from J, with 12 bases between. Germline assignment: CDR1 MNHEY and CDR2 SVGEGT.

The gene calls are TRBV7-9 and TRBJ2-2; D gene uncertain. CDR1 is SEHNR, CDR2 FQNEAQ, per germline (reference sequence). The CDR3 runs to 19 residues. V was cut by 3 bases and J by 0 bases, with 20 bases left in between. CDR3 sequence: CASSFRWAGLRPNTGELFF. CDR3 sequence (DNA): TGTGCCAGCAGCTTCAGATGGGCAGGCCTTAGACCGAACACCGGGGAGCTGTTTTTT.

The chain recombines TRBV20-1 with TRBJ2-1; TRBD1 is a possible D gene (5 bases). V was clipped by 6 bases and J by 0 bases, with 12 bases between them. Germline CDR1 and CDR2: DFQATT and SNEGSKA (reference sequence). CDR3 length equals 14 residues. The CDR3, as DNA: TGCAGTGCAAGCTACAGGCGCTCCTACAATGAGCAGTTCTTC. Translating it yields CSASYRRSYNEQFF.

In this sample, this clonotype turned up a few times. The V and J genes are TRBV7-9 and TRBJ2-4; D is ambiguous. V shed 5 bases and J shed 6 bases, with 14 bases lying between them. Germline loops: CDR1 SEHNR, CDR2 FQNEAQ (reference sequence). CDR3 size: 14 residues. CDR3: CASSPPEAVNIQYF. The CDR3 DNA follows: TGTGCCAGCAGCCCGCCCGAGGCTGTAAACATTCAGTACTTC. The whole variable domain, remainder taken from reference TRBV7-9 and TRBJ2-4, is DTGVSQNPRHKITKRGQNVTFRCDPISEHNRLYWYRQTLGQGPEFLTYFQNEAQLEKSRLLSDRFSAERPKGSFSTLEIQRTEQGDSAMYLCASSPPEAVNIQYFGAGTRLSVL.

This clonotype occurred once. The V gene is TRBV20-1, the J gene TRBJ2-5, with D possibly called TRBD1 or TRBD2 (5 bases each). The germline CDR1 and CDR2 sequences are DFQATT and SNEGSKA (reference sequence). The CDR3 contains 13 residues. Trimming removed 3 bases at V and 5 bases at J, with 13 bases between. The DNA of the CDR3 is TGCAGTGCTAGTGGGCGGGCAGGGGAGACCCAGTACTTC. This codes for CSASGRAGETQYF.

There are a few counts of this clonotype. The V and J genes are TRBV12-5 and TRBJ1-2; no clear D gene. There are 12 residues in the CDR3. The germline CDR1 and CDR2 sequences are LGHNT and FRNRAP. Trimming cost V 2 bases and J 5 bases, with 6 bases left between them. The CDR3 spells CASGLTDYGYTF. CDR3 in DNA: TGTGCTAGTGGTTTGACAGATTATGGCTACACCTTC.

There are a few counts of this clonotype. The chain uses TRBV20-1 and TRBJ1-6; perhaps TRBD1 as D (5 bases). In germline, CDR1 is DFQATT, CDR2 SNEGSKA (reference sequence). The CDR3 runs 17 residues. V was pared by 1 base and J by 0 bases, with 13 bases between. Here the CDR3 DNA reads TGCAGTGCTAGAGTCGCAGGGACTAGCTCCTATAATTCACCCCTCCACTTT. Its translation: CSARVAGTSSYNSPLHF.

The sample holds a few counts of this clonotype. V gene TRBV11-3 combines with J gene TRBJ2-5, with D possibly TRBD1 on 6 matching bases. V lost 5 bases and J lost 4, with 17 bases in between. The CDR3 totals 15 residues. Germline V gives CDR1 SGHNT, CDR2 YENEEA. The CDR3 nucleotides read TGTGCCAGCAGCCCCGGGGTTGGCAGGGGAGAGACCCAGTACTTC. This translates into CASSPGVGRGETQYF.

This clonotype was picked up one time. Given a much more abundant clone one base away, this may be a read error. The rearrangement uses TRBV7-2 and TRBJ2-1, with 7 positions matching TRBD2. The DNA end favors TRBJ2-7, so the J call may be wrong. Germline values: CDR1 SGHTA, CDR2 FQGNSA. There are 16 residues in the CDR3. CDR3 in DNA: TGTGCCAGCAGCCCACAAGGGCCAGCGGGGTACAATGAGCAGTACTTC. Protein sequence: CASSPQGPAGYNEQYF.

V usage is TRBV25-1 and J usage is TRBJ1-1; 7 positions match TRBD1. V shed 4 bases, J shed 11 bases, and the junction held 7 bases outside the gene matches. The CDR3 totals 12 residues. CDR1 and CDR2 from the germline V gene are MGHDK and SYGVNS. The CDR3 reads CASSATGIIAFF. In DNA, the CDR3 is TGTGCCAGCAGTGCGACAGGGATAATTGCTTTCTTT.

This clonotype was counted only a few times. The chain joins TRBV28 to TRBJ2-5; D is possibly TRBD1 (5 bases). This CDR3 comprises 12 residues. In germline, CDR1 is MDHEN, CDR2 SYDVKM. The ends were cut back, 5 bases at V and 11 bases at J, with 15 bases in the middle. The CDR3: CASSTGDREQYF. In DNA, the CDR3 is TGTGCCAGCAGTACAGGAGACCGAGAGCAGTACTTC.

The chain recombines TRBV4-3 with TRBJ2-5, with D tentatively TRBD2 (6 bases). This CDR3 is 14 amino acids long. V was pared by 3 bases and J by 9 bases, with 17 bases between. Germline CDR1 is LGHNA and CDR2 is YSLEER. This CDR3 reads CASSQEAGWGAQYF. CDR3 bases: TGCGCCAGCAGCCAGGAGGCCGGGTGGGGGGCCCAGTACTTC.

The chain links TRBV7-9 to TRBJ1-4; D possibly corresponds to TRBD1 (6 bases). CDR1 is SEHNR, CDR2 FQNEAQ, per germline (reference sequence). There are 14 residues in the CDR3. V was trimmed by 1 base and J by 14 bases, leaving 17 bases between them. CDR3: CASSLGGLAGALFF. CDR3 in DNA: TGTGCCAGCAGCTTAGGGGGCCTGGCAGGGGCGCTGTTTTTT.

The gene calls are TRBV29-1 and TRBJ2-5, with 7 bases lining up with TRBD1. The CDR3 is 11 amino acids. Germline CDR1 is SQVTM and CDR2 is ANQGSEA. V lost 6 bases to trimming and J lost 4 bases; unmatched junction nucleotides: 2. The CDR3 reads CSVTGSETQYF. The CDR3 bases are TGCAGCGTGACAGGGTCAGAGACCCAGTACTTC.

Only one count was recorded for this clonotype. This sequence joins TRBV6-2 or TRBV6-3 and TRBJ1-2; D unclear. The CDR3 length is 16 residues. Trimming stripped 2 bases from V and 4 bases from J, with 17 bases between. From germline, CDR1 is MNHEY and CDR2 SVGEGT. CDR3 sequence reads: CASSYNLWAESYGYTF. The CDR3 coding sequence is TGTGCCAGCAGTTACAACCTTTGGGCCGAAAGCTATGGCTACACCTTC.

This clonotype has just a few counts. The rearrangement links TRBV10-3 to TRBJ2-3, with 7 bases identical to TRBD2. The V gene's germline CDR1 is ENHRY and CDR2 SYGVKD. V lost 2 bases to trimming and J lost 0 bases; unmatched junction nucleotides: 2. The CDR3 runs to 15 residues. The CDR3 loop is CAISELAESTDTQYF. The CDR3, as DNA: TGTGCCATCAGTGAGCTAGCGGAAAGCACAGATACGCAGTATTTT.

This clonotype was counted a few times. The chain is built from TRBV7-2 and TRBJ2-5; D may be TRBD2 (6 bases). The CDR3 totals 15 residues. Germline CDR1 and CDR2: SGHTA and FQGNSA. V lost 7 bases and J lost 5, with 20 bases in between. The CDR3 protein is CASIQTGSKAETQYF. The CDR3 DNA reads TGTGCCAGCATCCAAACCGGGAGCAAAGCGGAGACCCAGTACTTC.

This clonotype occurred a few times. The chain combines TRBV10-3 with TRBJ1-1; 7 bases map to TRBD1. The trim removed 8 bases at V and 6 bases at J, leaving 12 bases unmatched. Germline V lookup: CDR1 ENHRY, CDR2 SYGVKD. This CDR3 spans 14 amino acids. CDR3 sequence reads: CAIGRDRDGAEAFF. CDR3 DNA: TGTGCCATCGGGCGCGACAGGGACGGGGCTGAAGCTTTCTTT.

This chain connects TRBV28 to TRBJ1-1; 7 positions agree with TRBD1. Germline assignment: CDR1 MDHEN and CDR2 SYDVKM. The trim removed 6 bases at V and 0 bases at J, leaving 7 bases unmatched. This CDR3 is 15 amino acids long. The CDR3: CASSDPGTVNTEAFF. CDR3 nucleotide sequence: TGTGCCAGCAGCGACCCCGGGACAGTGAACACTGAAGCTTTCTTT. Filled out from reference TRBV28 and TRBJ1-1, the complete variable domain reads DVKVTQSSRYLVKRTGEKVFLECVQDMDHENMFWYRQDPGLGLRLIYFSYDVKMKEKGDIPEGYSVSREKKERFSLILESASTNQTSMYLCASSDPGTVNTEAFFGQGTRLTVV.

CDR3 sequence: CASSSGGGRAKNIQYF. For the CDR3, the DNA is TGTGCCAGCAGTTCGGGGGGCGGGAGGGCCAAAAACATTCAGTACTTC. This chain uses TRBV28 with TRBJ2-4; 8 nucleotides agree with TRBD2. Germline V CDR1 and CDR2: MDHEN, SYDVKM. V lost 4 bases to trimming and J lost 1 base; unmatched junction nucleotides: 6. The CDR3 totals 16 residues.

This clonotype was counted at least ten times. V usage is TRBV4-2 and J usage is TRBJ1-1; no firm D call. The V gene's germline CDR1 is LGHNA and CDR2 YNFKEQ. The CDR3 runs 13 residues. Trimming took 0 bases from V and 0 from J, leaving 2 bases between them. CDR3 DNA: TGTGCCAGCAGCCAAGATATGAACACTGAAGCTTTCTTT. Protein: CASSQDMNTEAFF.

This clonotype turned up a few times. This chain joins TRBV15 and TRBJ1-2, with D possibly being TRBD1 (6 bases). Per germline, CDR1 LNHNV and CDR2 YYDKDF (reference sequence). V was clipped by 3 bases and J by 6 bases, with 26 bases between them. The CDR3 has 18 residues. The CDR3 here is CATSRDRGATLRKNGYTF. CDR3 nucleotide sequence: TGTGCCACCAGCAGGGACAGAGGGGCAACACTGAGAAAAAATGGCTACACCTTC.

In the case of this clonotype: At one of its ends the junction is not consistent with the germline gene, which may arise from a read error. The V call is TRBV6-5, the J call TRBJ2-1; TRBD2 is a possible D gene (6 bases). Judging by the DNA end, TRBJ2-7 fits better; the J call may be wrong. Looked up from germline, CDR1 is MNHEY and CDR2 is SVGAGI. The CDR3 covers 15 residues. CDR3 DNA sequence: TGTGCCAGCGGTTACTCCCCTTTGGGAGGCAATGAGCAGTACTTC. Translation gives CASGYSPLGGNEQYF.

CDR3 nucleotides: TGTGCCAGCAGCTTGTTCGATTATAGGCAGTACTTC. Translation: CASSLFDYRQYF. This sequence joins TRBV11-1 and TRBJ2-5; D unclear. The CDR3 is 12 amino acids. The V end lost 3 bases, the J end lost 11 bases, and 13 bases lay between the germline ends. The germline gives CDR1 SGHAT, CDR2 FQDESV (reference sequence).

This rearrangement joins TRBV6-5 to TRBJ2-2; a weak D match, TRBD1 (6 bases). V was trimmed by 6 bases and J by 3 bases, leaving 8 bases between them. The CDR3 is made up of 13 amino acids. CDR1 is MNHEY and CDR2 is SVGAGI in the germline V gene. CDR3 sequence: CASRGADTGELFF. The CDR3 nucleotides read TGTGCCAGCAGGGGGGCAGACACCGGGGAGCTGTTTTTT.

In this sample, this clonotype turned up a few times. The chain uses TRBV6-2 or TRBV6-3 and TRBJ2-5; D gene ambiguous. Germline CDR1 MNHEY, CDR2 SVGEGT. The CDR3 covers 13 residues. The V end lost 7 bases, the J end lost 5 bases, and 14 bases lay between the germline ends. This CDR3 is CASKIGGYETQYF. The CDR3 DNA follows: TGTGCCAGCAAGATCGGTGGCTATGAGACCCAGTACTTC.

The chain links TRBV12-3 or TRBV12-4 to TRBJ2-3; no reliable D call. Trimming pared 3 bases from V and 3 bases from J, leaving 10 bases between. CDR3 length equals 14 residues. The CDR3, as DNA: TGTGCCAGCAGTTTTCGGGTGGCAACAGATACGCAGTATTTT. Translation gives CASSFRVATDTQYF.

Points on this clonotype: Germline and junction disagree at one end, which may indicate a read error. The J gene is TRBJ1-1, the V gene TRBV11-2; D unresolved. Germline V gene data show CDR1 as SGHAT and CDR2 as FQNNGV. This CDR3 is 15 amino acids long. CDR3: CASSLNPESNTEVFF. The CDR3 DNA reads as TGTGCCAGCAGCTTAAATCCAGAGTCGAACACTGAAGTTTTCTTT.

The chain carries TRBV20-1 and TRBJ1-2; TRBD1 matches at 10 bases. Unmatched junction bases numbered 2, after V lost 5 bases and J lost 2 bases. CDR1 is DFQATT and CDR2 is SNEGSKA in the germline V gene (reference sequence). The CDR3 loop spans 13 amino acids. CDR3 coding DNA: TGCAGTGCTTTGACAGGGGGCAACTATGGCTACACCTTC. Its translation: CSALTGGNYGYTF.